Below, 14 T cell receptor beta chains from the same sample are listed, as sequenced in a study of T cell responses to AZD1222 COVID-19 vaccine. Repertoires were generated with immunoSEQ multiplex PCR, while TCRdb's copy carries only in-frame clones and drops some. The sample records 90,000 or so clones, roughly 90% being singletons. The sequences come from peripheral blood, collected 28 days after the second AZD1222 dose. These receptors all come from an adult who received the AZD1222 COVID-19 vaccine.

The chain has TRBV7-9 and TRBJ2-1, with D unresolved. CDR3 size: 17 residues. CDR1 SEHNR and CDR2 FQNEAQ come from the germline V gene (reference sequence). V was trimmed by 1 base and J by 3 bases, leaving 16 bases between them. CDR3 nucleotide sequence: TGTGCCAGCAGCTTAGTTGAGGCGGTGGGGATCTACAATGAGCAGTTCTTC. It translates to CASSLVEAVGIYNEQFF.

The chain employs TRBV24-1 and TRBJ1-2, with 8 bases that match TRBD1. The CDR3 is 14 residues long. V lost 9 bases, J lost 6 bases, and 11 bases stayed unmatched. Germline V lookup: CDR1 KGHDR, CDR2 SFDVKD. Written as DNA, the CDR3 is TGTGCCACCTCCGGCGCAGGGGGCGAAAATGGCTACACCTTC. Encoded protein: CATSGAGGENGYTF.

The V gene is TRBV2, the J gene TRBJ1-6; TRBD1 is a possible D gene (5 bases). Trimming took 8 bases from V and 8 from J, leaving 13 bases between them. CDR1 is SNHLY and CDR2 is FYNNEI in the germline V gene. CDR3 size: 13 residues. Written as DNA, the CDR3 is TGTGCCAGCGGAGGCAGGGAGTATTCACCCCTCCACTTT. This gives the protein CASGGREYSPLHF.

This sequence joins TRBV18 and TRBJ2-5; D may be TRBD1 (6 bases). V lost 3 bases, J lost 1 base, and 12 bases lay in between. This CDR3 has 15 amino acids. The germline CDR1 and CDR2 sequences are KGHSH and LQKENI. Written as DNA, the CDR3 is TGTGCCAGCTCACCTCAGGACAGACCCCAAGAGACCCAGTACTTC. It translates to CASSPQDRPQETQYF.

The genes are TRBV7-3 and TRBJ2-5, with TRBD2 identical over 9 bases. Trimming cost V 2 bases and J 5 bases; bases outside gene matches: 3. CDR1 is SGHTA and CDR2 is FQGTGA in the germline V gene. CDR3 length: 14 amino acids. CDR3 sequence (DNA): TGTGCCAGCAGCTTAGCGGGGGGGTTTGAGACCCAGTACTTC. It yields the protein CASSLAGGFETQYF.

The CDR3 region has the DNA TGTGCCAGCAGCTTACGGACAGTCGTGACAGCCGGGGAGCTGTTTTTT. This gives the protein CASSLRTVVTAGELFF. The chain combines TRBV9 with TRBJ2-2, with a weak D call TRBD1 (6 bases). Germline assignment: CDR1 SGDLS and CDR2 YYNGEE. The length of the CDR3 is 16 residues. Trimming removed 4 bases from V and 6 bases from J, with 19 bases in between. Full variable domain (remainder filled in from reference TRBV9 and TRBJ2-2): DSGVTQTPKHLITATGQRVTLRCSPRSGDLSVYWYQQSLDQGLQFLIQYYNGEERAKGNILERFSAQQFPDLHSELNLSSLELGDSALYFCASSLRTVVTAGELFFGEGSRLTVL.

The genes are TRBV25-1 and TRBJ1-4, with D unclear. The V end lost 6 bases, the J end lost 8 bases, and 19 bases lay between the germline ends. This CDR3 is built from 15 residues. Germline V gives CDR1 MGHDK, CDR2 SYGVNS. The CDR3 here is CASSVGNRVAEKLFF. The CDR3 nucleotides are TGTGCCAGCAGCGTAGGGAACAGAGTGGCCGAAAAACTGTTTTTT. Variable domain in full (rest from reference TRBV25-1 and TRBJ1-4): EADIYQTPRYLVIGTGKKITLECSQTMGHDKMYWYQQDPGMELHLIHYSYGVNSTEKGDLSSESTVSRIRTEHFPLTLESARPSHTSQYLCASSVGNRVAEKLFFGSGTQLSVL.

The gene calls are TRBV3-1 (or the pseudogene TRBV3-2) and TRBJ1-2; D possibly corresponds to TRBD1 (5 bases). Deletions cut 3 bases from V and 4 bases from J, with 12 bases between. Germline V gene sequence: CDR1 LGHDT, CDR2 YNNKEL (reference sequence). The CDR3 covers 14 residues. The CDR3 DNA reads TGTGCCAGCAGCCACCTCGGGGACCCCTATGGCTACACCTTC. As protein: CASSHLGDPYGYTF.

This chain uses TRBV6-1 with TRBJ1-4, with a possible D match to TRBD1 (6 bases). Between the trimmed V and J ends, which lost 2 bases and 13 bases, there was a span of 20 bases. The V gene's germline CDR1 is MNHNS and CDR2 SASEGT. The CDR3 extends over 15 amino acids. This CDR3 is CASSELGTRSPSLFF. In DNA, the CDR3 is TGTGCCAGCAGTGAATTAGGGACAAGGAGCCCCTCACTGTTTTTT.

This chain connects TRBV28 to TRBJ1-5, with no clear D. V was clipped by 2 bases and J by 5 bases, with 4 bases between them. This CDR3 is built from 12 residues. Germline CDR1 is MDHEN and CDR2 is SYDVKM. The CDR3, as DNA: TGTGCCAGCAGTTTACAACATCAGCCCCAGCATTTT. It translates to CASSLQHQPQHF.

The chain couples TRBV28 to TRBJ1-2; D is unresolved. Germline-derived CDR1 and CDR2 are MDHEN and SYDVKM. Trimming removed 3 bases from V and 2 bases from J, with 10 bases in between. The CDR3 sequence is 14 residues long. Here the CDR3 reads CASSFGRANYGYTF. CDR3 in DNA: TGTGCCAGCAGTTTCGGACGGGCCAACTATGGCTACACCTTC.

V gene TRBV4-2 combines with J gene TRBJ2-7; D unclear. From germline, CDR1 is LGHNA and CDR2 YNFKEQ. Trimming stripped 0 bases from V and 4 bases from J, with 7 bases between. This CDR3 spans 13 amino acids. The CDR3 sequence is CASSQDVSYEQYF. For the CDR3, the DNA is TGTGCCAGCAGCCAAGATGTCAGTTACGAGCAGTACTTC.

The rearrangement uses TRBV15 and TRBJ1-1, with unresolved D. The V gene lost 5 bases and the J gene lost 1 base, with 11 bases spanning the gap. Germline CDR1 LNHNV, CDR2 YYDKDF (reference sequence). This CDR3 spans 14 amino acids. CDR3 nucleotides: TGTGCCACCAGCCTACCAAGGAGGAACACTGAAGCTTTCTTT. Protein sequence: CATSLPRRNTEAFF. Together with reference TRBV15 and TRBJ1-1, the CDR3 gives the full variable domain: DAMVIQNPRYQVTQFGKPVTLSCSQTLNHNVMYWYQQKSSQAPKLLFHYYDKDFNNEADTPDNFQSRRPNTSFCFLDIRSPGLGDTAMYLCATSLPRRNTEAFFGQGTRLTVV.

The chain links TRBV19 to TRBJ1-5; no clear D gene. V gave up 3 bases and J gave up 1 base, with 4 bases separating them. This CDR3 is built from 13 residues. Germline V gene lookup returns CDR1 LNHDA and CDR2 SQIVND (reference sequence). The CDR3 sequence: CASSIQSNQPQHF. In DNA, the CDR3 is TGTGCCAGTAGTATCCAGAGCAATCAGCCCCAGCATTTT.